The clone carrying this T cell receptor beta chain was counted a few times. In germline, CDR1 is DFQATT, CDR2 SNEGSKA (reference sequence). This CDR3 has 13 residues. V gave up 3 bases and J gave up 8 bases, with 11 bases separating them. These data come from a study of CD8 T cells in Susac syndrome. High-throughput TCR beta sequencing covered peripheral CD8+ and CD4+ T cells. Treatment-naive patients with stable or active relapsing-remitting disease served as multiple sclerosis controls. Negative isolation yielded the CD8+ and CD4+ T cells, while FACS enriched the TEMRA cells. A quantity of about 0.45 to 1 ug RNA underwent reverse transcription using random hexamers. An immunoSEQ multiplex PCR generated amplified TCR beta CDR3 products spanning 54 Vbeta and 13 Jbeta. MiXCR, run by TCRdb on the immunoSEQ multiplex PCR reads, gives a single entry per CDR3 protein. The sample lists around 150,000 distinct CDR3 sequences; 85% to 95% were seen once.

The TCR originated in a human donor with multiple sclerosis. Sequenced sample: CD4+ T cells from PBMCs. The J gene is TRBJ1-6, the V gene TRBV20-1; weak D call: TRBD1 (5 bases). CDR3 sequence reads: CSARGGRDSPLHF. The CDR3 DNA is TGCAGTGCTAGGGGGGGTAGGGATTCACCCCTCCACTTT.